This T cell receptor (beta chain) is drawn from a study of T-cell reconstitution after alpha-beta-depleted transplantation in children. CDR3 size: 14 residues. Trimming left V 3 bases short and J 0 bases short, with 6 bases between. Unique molecular identifiers were built into the TCRbeta library. Each CDR3 protein gets one entry after TCRdb re-called the PCR reads with MiXCR. The top ten clones hold over 9.5% of a sample with about 120,000 distinct CDR3 sequences, more than 20% of them seen once. This clonotype was seen at least ten times. This clonotype originated in a male patient between 2 and 10 years old who had a stem cell transplant for chronic granulomatous disease, so the T cells may come from the graft donor. Sequenced material: PBMCs, mostly from graft donor cells, taken 180 days after TCRalphabeta/CD19-depleted stem cell transplant. The chain links TRBV12-3 or TRBV12-4 to TRBJ1-3; possibly TRBD1 for D (6 bases). The CDR3 coding sequence is TGTGCCAGCAGTTTGGACAGCTCTGGAAACACCATATATTTT. Its translation: CASSLDSSGNTIYF.